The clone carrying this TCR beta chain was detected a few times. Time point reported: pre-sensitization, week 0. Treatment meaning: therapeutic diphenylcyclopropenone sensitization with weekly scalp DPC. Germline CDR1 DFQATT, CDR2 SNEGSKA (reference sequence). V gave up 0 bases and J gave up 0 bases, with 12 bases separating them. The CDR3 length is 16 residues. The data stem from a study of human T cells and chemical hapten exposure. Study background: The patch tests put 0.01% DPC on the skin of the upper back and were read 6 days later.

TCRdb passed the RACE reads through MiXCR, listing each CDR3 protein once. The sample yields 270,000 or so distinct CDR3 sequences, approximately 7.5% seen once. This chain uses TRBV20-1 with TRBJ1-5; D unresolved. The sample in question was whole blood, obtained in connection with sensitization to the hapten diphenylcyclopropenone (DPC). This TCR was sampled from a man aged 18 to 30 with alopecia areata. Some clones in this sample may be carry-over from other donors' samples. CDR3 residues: CSARDPRSYSNQPQHF. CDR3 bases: TGCAGTGCTAGAGATCCTAGGAGTTATAGCAATCAGCCCCAGCATTTT.